The rows below give T cell receptor beta chains drawn from one sample of a study of T-cell memory formation after mild COVID-19. TCRdb re-analysed the 5' RACE reads in MiXCR, keeping a single row per CDR3 protein. Of around 300,000 distinct CDR3 sequences listed, roughly a fifth are singletons. Source material: PBMCs or a T cell subset sorted from them (not recorded which). The receptors were sampled from a man aged 18 to 30 who had mild COVID-19 (a few samples of this study predate the infection). Cell type and time point are not known. Each CDR3 is given with its conserved first and last residue. D genes are given only for firm matches. Clone size, where shown, is once, few, many, or a class for clones that have expanded.

j_call d_call clone_size v_call cdr3_nt cdr3_aa
TRBJ2-4 - - TRBV5-1 TGCGCCAGCAGCTTGGGGGGGCTAGACATTCAGTACTTC CASSLGGLDIQYF
TRBJ1-2 - few TRBV4-3 TGCGCCAGCAGCCAATCCCGAAGACCCCTCTATGGCTACACCTTC CASSQSRRPLYGYTF
TRBJ2-1 TRBD2 few TRBV24-1 TGTGCCACCAGTGGGCGGACTAGCGGGGGTTATGAGCAGTTCTTC CATSGRTSGGYEQFF
TRBJ1-1 - many TRBV6-5 TGTGCCAGCAGTTACTCGGCAGGGCCAGCTTTCTTT CASSYSAGPAFF
TRBJ1-4 TRBD1 - TRBV4-3 TGCGCCAGCAGCCAATGGGACAGGACCGAAAAACTGTTTTTT CASSQWDRTEKLFF
TRBJ2-1 - - TRBV7-6 TGTGCCAGCAGCGAGGAAACAGGAGACAATGAGCAGTTCTTC CASSEETGDNEQFF
TRBJ2-3 - - TRBV11-1 TGTGCCAGCAGCTTAGCGAGGGAGTCAGATACGCAGTATTTT CASSLARESDTQYF
TRBJ2-5 TRBD2 - TRBV7-6 TGTGCCAGCAGCCCGTATAGCGGGGGGTACGGGGAGACCCAGTACTTC CASSPYSGGYGETQYF
TRBJ2-3 - - TRBV6-2/TRBV6-3 TGTGCCAGCAGTTACTCGACCATTGATACGCAGTATTTT CASSYSTIDTQYF
TRBJ1-1 - - TRBV7-9 TGTGCCCCAACCAGCGGGGTTGAAGCTTTCTTT CAPTSGVEAFF